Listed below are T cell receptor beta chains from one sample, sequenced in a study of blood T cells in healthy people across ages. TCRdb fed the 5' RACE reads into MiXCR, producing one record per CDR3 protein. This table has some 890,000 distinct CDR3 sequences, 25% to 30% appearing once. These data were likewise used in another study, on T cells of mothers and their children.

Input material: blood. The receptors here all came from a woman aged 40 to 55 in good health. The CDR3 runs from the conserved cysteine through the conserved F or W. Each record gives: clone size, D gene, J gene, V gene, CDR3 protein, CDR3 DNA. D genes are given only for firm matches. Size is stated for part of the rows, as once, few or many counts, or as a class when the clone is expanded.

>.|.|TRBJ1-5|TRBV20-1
CSARADINQPQHF
TGCAGTGCTAGGGCGGACATAAATCAGCCCCAGCATTTT
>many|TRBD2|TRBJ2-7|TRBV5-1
CASSLLAGPEQYF
TGCGCCAGCAGCTTGTTAGCGGGTCCCGAGCAGTACTTC
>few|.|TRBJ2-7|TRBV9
CASTTGPESYEQYF
TGTGCCAGCACCACAGGTCCAGAGTCCTACGAGCAGTACTTC
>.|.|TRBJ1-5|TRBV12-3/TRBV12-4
CASSPEVQPQHF
TGTGCCAGCAGTCCGGAGGTCCAGCCCCAGCATTTT
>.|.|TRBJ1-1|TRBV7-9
CASSPTIKNTEAFF
TGTGCCAGCAGCCCGACCATTAAGAACACTGAAGCTTTCTTT
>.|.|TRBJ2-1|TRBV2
CASTLFQGVNEQFF
TGTGCCAGCACCCTCTTTCAGGGAGTCAATGAGCAGTTCTTC
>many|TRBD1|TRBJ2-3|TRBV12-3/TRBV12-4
CASSLGGTVSTDTQYF
TGTGCCAGCAGTTTAGGGGGGACAGTTAGCACAGATACGCAGTATTTT
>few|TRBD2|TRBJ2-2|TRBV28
CASSMTSGGITNTGELFF
TGTGCCAGCAGTATGACTAGCGGGGGGATTACGAACACCGGGGAGCTGTTTTTT
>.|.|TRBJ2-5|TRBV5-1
CASSLIFGGAQETQYF
TGCGCCAGCAGCTTGATATTCGGGGGAGCCCAAGAGACCCAGTACTTC
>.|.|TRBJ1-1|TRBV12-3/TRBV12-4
CASQPGGARNTEAFF
TGTGCCAGCCAACCGGGGGGGGCACGCAACACTGAAGCTTTCTTT
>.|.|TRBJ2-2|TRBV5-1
CASSGDPRNTGELFF
TGCGCCAGCAGCGGGGACCCCAGGAACACCGGGGAGCTGTTTTTT
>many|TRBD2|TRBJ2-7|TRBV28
CASSSPGLGLAGGRDYEQYF
TGTGCCAGCAGTTCCCCGGGACTTGGACTAGCGGGGGGCAGGGACTACGAGCAGTACTTC
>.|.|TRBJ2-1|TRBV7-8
CASGLVAGLYNEQFF
TGTGCCAGCGGCTTAGTAGCCGGGCTATACAATGAGCAGTTCTTC
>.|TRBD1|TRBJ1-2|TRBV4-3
CASNFMRDSGIYGCTF
TGCGCCAGCAATTTTATGAGGGACAGCGGGATTTATGGCTGCACCTTC
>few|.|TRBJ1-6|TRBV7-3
CASSTGPQNSPLHF
TGTGCCAGCAGCACAGGCCCCCAAAATTCACCCCTCCACTTT
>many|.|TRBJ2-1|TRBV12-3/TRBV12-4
CASSLMGADEQFF
TGTGCCAGCAGTTTAATGGGGGCCGATGAGCAGTTCTTC
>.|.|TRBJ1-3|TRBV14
CASSRGTGSGNTIYF
TGTGCCAGCAGCCGAGGAACGGGCTCTGGAAACACCATATATTTT
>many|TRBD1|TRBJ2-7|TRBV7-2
CASSLLNWGDRGNEQYF
TGTGCCAGCAGCTTACTAAATTGGGGGGACAGGGGTAACGAGCAGTACTTC
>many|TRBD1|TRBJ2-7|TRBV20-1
CSARDMFWTGGYEQYF
TGCAGTGCTAGAGATATGTTCTGGACAGGGGGCTACGAGCAGTACTTC
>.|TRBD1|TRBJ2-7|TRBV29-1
CSVDKTGSEQYF
TGCAGCGTTGACAAGACAGGGAGCGAGCAGTACTTC